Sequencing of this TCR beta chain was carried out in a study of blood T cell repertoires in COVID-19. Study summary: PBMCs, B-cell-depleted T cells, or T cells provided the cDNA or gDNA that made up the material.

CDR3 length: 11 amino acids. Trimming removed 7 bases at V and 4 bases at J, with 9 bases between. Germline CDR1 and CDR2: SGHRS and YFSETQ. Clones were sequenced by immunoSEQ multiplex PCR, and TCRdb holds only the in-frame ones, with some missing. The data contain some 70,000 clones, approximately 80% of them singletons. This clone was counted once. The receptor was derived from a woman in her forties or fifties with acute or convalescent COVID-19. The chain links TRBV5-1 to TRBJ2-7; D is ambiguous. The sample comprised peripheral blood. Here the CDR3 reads CASGNSYEQYF. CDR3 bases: TGCGCCAGCGGCAACAGTTACGAGCAGTACTTC.